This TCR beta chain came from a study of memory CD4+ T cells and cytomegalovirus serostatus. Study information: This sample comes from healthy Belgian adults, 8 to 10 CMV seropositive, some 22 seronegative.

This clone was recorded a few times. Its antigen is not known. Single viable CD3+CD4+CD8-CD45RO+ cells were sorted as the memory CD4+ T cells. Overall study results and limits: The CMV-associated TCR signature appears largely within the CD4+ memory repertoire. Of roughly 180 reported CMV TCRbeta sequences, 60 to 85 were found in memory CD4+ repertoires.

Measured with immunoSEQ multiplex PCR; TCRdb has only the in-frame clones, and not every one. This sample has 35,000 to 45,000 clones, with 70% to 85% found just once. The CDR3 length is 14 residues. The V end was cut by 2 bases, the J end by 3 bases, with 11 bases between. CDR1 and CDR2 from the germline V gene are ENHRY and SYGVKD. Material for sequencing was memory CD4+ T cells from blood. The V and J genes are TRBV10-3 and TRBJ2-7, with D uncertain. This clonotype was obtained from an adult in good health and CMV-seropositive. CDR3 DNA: TGTGCCATCAGTGAGCAGCAGGTAGTCTACGAGCAGTACTTC. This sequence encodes CAISEQQVVYEQYF.